The rows below give T cell receptor beta chains drawn from one sample of a study of technical replicates of blood from a few donors. Sequenced by immunoSEQ multiplex PCR; TCRdb stores in-frame clones only, minus some. The table shows about 57,000 clones, with just over 90% occurring only once. The source material was PBMCs. The receptor source for this set is a human donor in good health. Some clones in this sample may be carry-over from other donors' samples. The CDR3 runs from the conserved cysteine through the conserved F or W. Fields, in order: V gene, J gene, D gene, CDR3 protein. The D gene is left open where the match is weak.

TRBV6-5	TRBJ1-5	-	CASARESSNQPQHF
TRBV6-6	TRBJ1-1	TRBD1	CASSYRQGNTEAFF
TRBV30	TRBJ1-5	-	CAWSEEDRGNQPQHF
TRBV9	TRBJ2-1	TRBD1	CASSVQSGTGRNEQFF
TRBV6-5	TRBJ1-2	TRBD1	CASIPGQGSYGYTF
TRBV4-3	TRBJ2-1	TRBD2	CASSPGTGGHSYNEQFF
TRBV7-3	TRBJ1-1	TRBD1	CASSLTGQGEAFF
TRBV4-3	TRBJ2-7	TRBD1	CASSQGYGQVYEQYF
TRBV30	TRBJ1-6	-	CAWSSAGTYNSPLHF
TRBV7-8	TRBJ1-1	-	CASALSPGLEAFF
TRBV7-9	TRBJ1-6	-	CASSLEGVDSPLHF
TRBV7-2	TRBJ2-3	-	CASSLEPGSDTQYF
TRBV7-9	TRBJ2-1	TRBD1	CASSLRQGGEQFF
TRBV2	TRBJ2-3	-	CASTRTGLSTDTQYF
TRBV6-4	TRBJ2-7	TRBD2	CASPTASGRAYEQYF
TRBV18	TRBJ2-5	-	CASSPEGWAVETQYF
TRBV6-1	TRBJ1-2	-	CATGGGSKYNYGYTF
TRBV2	TRBJ2-2	-	CASNGGTNTGELFF
TRBV10-3	TRBJ1-2	-	CAISESQGSFGYTF
TRBV5-6	TRBJ2-3	-	CASSLRVLDTQYF
TRBV2	TRBJ2-1	-	CATAPGSYRNEQFF
TRBV5-6	TRBJ1-1	-	CASSALEGRSTEAFF
TRBV7-2	TRBJ1-3	TRBD1	CASSPEGAGQVSGNTIYF
TRBV27	TRBJ1-4	TRBD1	CASRQGAVEKLFF
TRBV15	TRBJ1-5	-	CATSRLGARDSNQPQHF
TRBV5-1	TRBJ2-5	-	CASSLEQGHVETQYF
TRBV4-1	TRBJ2-1	-	CASSQDQLVRYEQFF
TRBV29-1	TRBJ1-2	-	CSVAGHQYSNYGYTF
TRBV30	TRBJ2-7	-	CALGLSYEQYF
TRBV7-6	TRBJ2-1	TRBD2	CASSLETSLQKRSSYNEQFF
TRBV30	TRBJ2-7	-	CAWTGAGGGLEQYF
TRBV27	TRBJ1-1	-	CASRPSLNMNTEAFF
TRBV11-2	TRBJ2-5	-	CASSPPGGYETQYF
TRBV7-2	TRBJ2-5	TRBD2	CASSPGQFREGAQYF
TRBV7-2	TRBJ1-6	-	CASSLEWRGLAYNSPLHF
TRBV5-6	TRBJ2-7	-	CASSLVPGAYEQYF
TRBV5-1	TRBJ2-5	TRBD2	CASSPIAGAGGETQYF
TRBV5-1	TRBJ1-4	-	CASSDVSGGEKLFF
TRBV27	TRBJ2-7	TRBD1	CASSRDSGYEQYF
TRBV7-2	TRBJ1-3	TRBD1	CASSLVRGQGNGGNTIYF
TRBV7-2	TRBJ2-7	-	CASSSYLRSYEQYF
TRBV5-1	TRBJ2-7	TRBD2	CASRVTSGSLEQYF
TRBV2	TRBJ1-6	TRBD1	CASSGQGANISPLHF
TRBV7-9	TRBJ2-7	TRBD2	CASSPALAGGTSYEQYF